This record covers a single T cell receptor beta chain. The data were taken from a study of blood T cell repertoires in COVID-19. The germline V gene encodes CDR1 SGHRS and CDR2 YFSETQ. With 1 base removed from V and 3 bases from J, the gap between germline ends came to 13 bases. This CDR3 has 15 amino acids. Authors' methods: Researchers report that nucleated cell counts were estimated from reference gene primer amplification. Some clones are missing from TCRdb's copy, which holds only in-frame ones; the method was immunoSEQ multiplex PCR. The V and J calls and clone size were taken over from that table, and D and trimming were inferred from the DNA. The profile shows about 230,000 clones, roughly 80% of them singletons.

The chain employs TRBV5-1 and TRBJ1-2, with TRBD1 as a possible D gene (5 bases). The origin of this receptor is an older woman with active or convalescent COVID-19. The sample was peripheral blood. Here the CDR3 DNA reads TGCGCCAGCAGCTTGACCGCCGGGGGGGACTATGGCTACACCTTC. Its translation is CASSLTAGGDYGYTF.